The 6 T cell receptor beta chains in this list originate from one sample, sequenced in a study of T cell responses to AZD1222 COVID-19 vaccine. Generated by immunoSEQ multiplex PCR, the TCRdb table keeps only in-frame clones and is missing some. This table holds 95,000 to 150,000 clones, about 90% found once. The sample was peripheral blood, taken on day 0 of AZD1222 vaccination. These receptors were obtained from an adult in good health.

This chain links TRBV4-3 with TRBJ1-1; TRBD1 might be the D (5 bases). The length of the CDR3 is 17 residues. Trimming took 3 bases from V and 6 from J, leaving 23 bases between them. Germline CDR1 LGHNA, CDR2 YSLEER. For the CDR3, the DNA is TGCGCCAGCAGCCATGACCGTCTGGGGGGAGGGAGTGCTGAAGCTTTCTTT. It encodes CASSHDRLGGGSAEAFF.

The V call is TRBV4-1, the J call TRBJ2-7, with 7 bases fitting TRBD1. Germline values: CDR1 MGHRA, CDR2 YSYEKL. The CDR3 is 13 residues long. Trimming cost V 4 bases and J 7 bases; bases outside gene matches: 7. In DNA, the CDR3 is TGCGCCAGCAGCCTTACAGGGGTAAGGGAGCAGTACTTC. Translation gives CASSLTGVREQYF.

The rearrangement joins TRBV3-1 (or the pseudogene TRBV3-2) to TRBJ1-1; possible D gene TRBD1, 6 bases. Deletions cut 3 bases from V and 6 bases from J, with 14 bases between. There are 14 residues in the CDR3. Germline V gene sequence: CDR1 LGHDT, CDR2 YNNKEL (reference sequence). CDR3 DNA sequence: TGTGCCAGCAGCCAGCTGGGGGCGGTGCCTGAAGCTTTCTTT. This translates into CASSQLGAVPEAFF.

This sequence joins TRBV7-9 and TRBJ2-7; TRBD2 agrees at 8 bases. The junction had 8 bases not matched to a gene; V was cut back by 5 bases and J by 5 bases. CDR3 size: 14 residues. Per germline, CDR1 SEHNR and CDR2 FQNEAQ (reference sequence). The CDR3: CASSLGGGLHEQYF. CDR3 DNA sequence: TGTGCCAGCAGCCTCGGGGGGGGGCTCCACGAGCAGTACTTC.

The V call is TRBV5-4, the J call TRBJ2-5, with D uncertain. The CDR3 length is 13 residues. Per the germline V gene, CDR1 is SGHNT and CDR2 is YYREEE (reference sequence). V was cut by 0 bases and J by 4 bases, with 7 bases left in between. This CDR3 reads CASSLVPVETQYF. CDR3 bases: TGTGCCAGCAGCTTGGTTCCGGTAGAGACCCAGTACTTC.

The chain couples TRBV7-2 to TRBJ2-5, with D possibly being TRBD1 or TRBD2 (6 bases each). CDR3 length: 16 amino acids. V lost 4 bases, J lost 4 bases, and 19 bases lay in between. Germline V gene data show CDR1 as SGHTA and CDR2 as FQGNSA. CDR3 DNA: TGTGCCAGCAGCTACATACAAAGGGGGGCCCGAGAGACCCAGTACTTC. Amino acids: CASSYIQRGARETQYF.